This T cell receptor (beta chain) emerged from a study of identical twins. CDR3 length: 16 amino acids. Trimming took 1 base from V and 7 from J, leaving 17 bases between them. Study-wide results and limits: Excess sharing between twins was weaker in beta out-of-frame sequences. The authors noted that invariant MAIT and iNKT cells could partly confound zero-insertion analyses.

In regard to this clonotype: The antigen is not known.

TCRdb re-called the 5' RACE reads with MiXCR, one entry per CDR3 protein. Seen here are roughly 1,500,000 distinct CDR3 sequences, roughly 35% observed once, and the top ten hold less than 0.35%. V is TRBV12-3 or TRBV12-4 and J is TRBJ1-5; D perhaps matches TRBD1 (5 bases). Sequencing used cord blood. The TCR comes from a newborn girl in good health. This chain's CDR3 is CASSLDIGLEGQPQHF. The CDR3 coding sequence is TGTGCCAGCAGTTTAGATATTGGATTGGAGGGGCAGCCCCAGCATTTT.